This T cell receptor (beta chain) was recovered during a study of T-cell memory formation after mild COVID-19. General study findings and limits: The second-wave clones peaking on day 37 were not confirmed as SARS-CoV-2-specific. The main location of contracting CD4+ clones was CM and EM, and that of contracting CD8+ clones was EMRA.

Concerning this clonotype itself: Its specificity is unknown.

Constant-segment-primed 5'RACE gave TCR alpha and TCR beta cDNA libraries with sample barcodes and UMIs. MiXCR was run by TCRdb on the 5' RACE reads, yielding one entry per CDR3 protein. The sample contains 150,000 to 200,000 distinct CDR3 sequences, approximately 13% of which appear only once. The CDR3 is 16 amino acids. Germline CDR1 LGHDT, CDR2 YNNKEL (reference sequence). V was shortened by 1 base and J by 3 bases, with 16 bases between the two germline ends. This chain connects TRBV3-1 to TRBJ2-7, with unresolved D. The origin of this receptor is a man younger than 30 who had mild COVID-19 (a few samples of this study predate the infection). Cell type and time point are not known. What was sequenced was PBMCs or a T cell subset sorted from them (not recorded which). The CDR3 sequence: CASSQASGPWGYEQYF. CDR3 nucleotides: TGTGCCAGCAGCCAAGCATCCGGGCCTTGGGGCTACGAGCAGTACTTC.